The 8 T cell receptor beta chains presented below share a single source sample, sequenced in a study of vaccination and CD4 T cells after COVID-19. Treatment defined: approximately 11-day PBMC culture with coronavirus spike peptide pools or control peptides (ViraFEST assay). The Oncomine TCR Beta short-read assay sequenced DNA from cultured CD4+ T cells. TCRdb reanalysed the PCR reads using MiXCR and keeps one entry per CDR3 protein. The sample includes approximately 9,000 distinct CDR3 sequences, 40% to 60% of them seen just once. No antigen has been identified for these receptors. The sample comprised CD4+ T cells from blood, cultured in vitro. The receptor set was obtained from a human donor who had recovered from COVID-19.

This clonotype has just a few counts. This chain's CDR3 is CASSRALGGGETQYF. In DNA form, the CDR3 reads TGTGCCAGCAGCAGGGCCCTCGGCGGGGGTGAGACCCAGTACTTC. The gene calls are TRBV7-9 and TRBJ2-5; 7 bases are a match to TRBD2. With V trimmed by 5 bases and J by 5 bases, 11 bases remained unmatched. The CDR3 is 15 residues long. From germline, CDR1 is SEHNR and CDR2 FQNEAQ (reference sequence).

The sample holds a few counts of this clonotype. The chain carries TRBV19 and TRBJ2-5, with 7 nucleotides matching TRBD2. Germline CDR1 is LNHDA and CDR2 is SQIVND (reference sequence). Trimming at V came to 4 bases and at J to 2 bases, leaving 13 bases not matched to a gene. CDR3 length: 17 residues. The CDR3 nucleotides read TGTGCCAGTAGTACGGGGGGATTTTTTAGGACACAAGAGACCCAGTACTTC. Its protein product is CASSTGGFFRTQETQYF.

The chain combines TRBV28 with TRBJ2-4, with 8 nucleotides matching TRBD1. After removal of 5 bases from V and 8 bases from J, the junction contained 8 bases not matched to a gene. Germline loops: CDR1 MDHEN, CDR2 SYDVKM. This CDR3 spans 14 amino acids. CDR3 DNA sequence: TGTGCCAGCAGTCCGGGACAGGCAAAGGACATTCAGTACTTC. It translates to CASSPGQAKDIQYF.

This sequence joins TRBV20-1 and TRBJ1-6; D not certain. The CDR3 has 15 amino acids. Per germline, CDR1 DFQATT and CDR2 SNEGSKA (reference sequence). The V and J ends lost 3 bases and 2 bases respectively, with 11 bases between them. CDR3 DNA: TGCAGTGCTAGTGACGGGAGGGCCTATAATTCACCCCTCCACTTT. As protein: CSASDGRAYNSPLHF.

The rearrangement joins TRBV5-6 to TRBJ2-3; D unclear. The V and J ends lost 4 bases and 1 base respectively, with 10 bases between them. CDR3 length: 14 residues. Germline V gene sequence: CDR1 SGHDT, CDR2 YYEEEE. The CDR3 sequence: CASSDQARTDTQYF. The CDR3 nucleotides read TGTGCCAGCAGCGATCAGGCTCGCACAGATACGCAGTATTTT.

This clonotype was detected only a few times. The chain employs TRBV7-9 and TRBJ2-5; 8 bases map to TRBD1. The trim removed 4 bases at V and 4 bases at J, leaving 2 bases unmatched. From germline, CDR1 is SEHNR and CDR2 FQNEAQ (reference sequence). The CDR3 covers 13 residues. CDR3 residues: CASSSRGPETQYF. CDR3 sequence (DNA): TGTGCCAGCAGCTCCAGGGGGCCAGAGACCCAGTACTTC.

In its sample, this clonotype was seen a few times. The chain links TRBV6-1 to TRBJ1-1; D gene ambiguous. The CDR3 loop spans 13 amino acids. Germline V gene lookup returns CDR1 MNHNS and CDR2 SASEGT. Trimming cost V 5 bases and J 4 bases, with 11 bases left between them. The CDR3 is CASSLMPSTEAFF. DNA of the CDR3: TGTGCCAGCAGTCTCATGCCGTCCACTGAAGCTTTCTTT.

The chain links TRBV23-1 to TRBJ2-1; the match to TRBD1 covers 8 bases. TRBV23-1 qualifies as an ORF whose function is uncertain. This CDR3 comprises 17 residues. V was pared by 3 bases and J by 7 bases, with 14 bases of the junction left unmatched. The CDR3 here is CASSHPGQVIGQNEQFF. CDR3 sequence (DNA): TGCGCCAGCAGTCACCCGGGACAGGTGATCGGGCAGAATGAGCAGTTCTTC.